Sequencing of this TCR beta chain was carried out in a study of T cell responses to AZD1222 COVID-19 vaccine. Whole-study findings and limits: The study found Spike-specific TCR breadth and depth rose after two AZD1222 doses. In all cases, repertoires were sampled only after the peak T cell response. Seropositivity was recorded at baseline in only a handful of AZD1222 recipients.

This clone has only one observation. The antigen is undetermined. Using immunoSEQ multiplex PCR, the repertoire was profiled, and TCRdb retains in-frame clones only, with some absent. The sample records 95,000 to 150,000 clones, about 87% being singletons. The sample here was peripheral blood, taken on day 0 of AZD1222 vaccination. The sequence came from an adult in good health.

CDR3 in amino acids: CASSLPDATDTQYF. The CDR3 bases are TGTGCCAGTAGTCTACCAGATGCCACAGATACGCAGTATTTT. The J gene is TRBJ2-3, the V gene TRBV19; no definite D call. Germline CDR1 and CDR2: LNHDA and SQIVND (reference sequence). Trimming pared 5 bases from V and 2 bases from J, leaving 11 bases between. The CDR3 loop spans 14 amino acids.